Below, 22 T cell receptor beta chains from the same sample are listed, as sequenced in a study of shared clonotypes between healthy human individuals. Libraries were prepared by immunoSEQ multiplex PCR; TCRdb keeps only in-frame clonotypes and omits some of them. This repertoire shows about 600,000 clones, more than 95% found once; its top ten account for roughly 0.055%. The specimen was naive CD4+ T cells sorted from blood. This sample's subset: CD45RA+ positively selected. These receptors came from a woman aged 30 to 39 in good health.

This clone was recorded once. V and J are TRBV7-9 and TRBJ2-7; D may be TRBD1 (6 bases). Trimming left V 3 bases short and J 2 bases short, with 11 bases between. The CDR3 runs to 14 residues. Germline loops: CDR1 SEHNR, CDR2 FQNEAQ (reference sequence). CDR3 coding DNA: TGTGCCAGCAGCTTGCACAGGGAGACCTACGAGCAGTACTTC. Translating gives CASSLHRETYEQYF. The full variable domain, in which reference TRBV7-9 and TRBJ2-7 provide the parts outside the CDR3, is DTGVSQNPRHKITKRGQNVTFRCDPISEHNRLYWYRQTLGQGPEFLTYFQNEAQLEKSRLLSDRFSAERPKGSFSTLEIQRTEQGDSAMYLCASSLHRETYEQYFGPGTRLTVT.

This clone occurred once. The gene calls are TRBV30 and TRBJ1-4, with 10 bases that match TRBD1. Unmatched junction bases numbered 7, after V lost 2 bases and J lost 7 bases. Germline CDR1 reads GTSNPN; CDR2 reads SVGIG (reference sequence). The CDR3 length is 15 residues. CDR3 coding DNA: TGTGCCTGGAGTCTCCTGACAGGGGGCTCTGAAAAACTGTTTTTT. Translated, it gives CAWSLLTGGSEKLFF.

V and J are TRBV5-1 and TRBJ2-7; D possibly uses TRBD1 or TRBD2 (5 bases each). V shed 3 bases and J shed 4 bases, with 11 bases lying between them. From germline, CDR1 is SGHRS and CDR2 YFSETQ. The CDR3 has 13 residues. The CDR3 reads CASSSGPPYEQYF. CDR3 in DNA: TGCGCCAGCAGCTCGGGACCACCGTACGAGCAGTACTTC.

V gene TRBV19 combines with J gene TRBJ2-2; 11 bases are a match to TRBD2. J gave up 5 bases and V 2 bases, and 1 base lay outside the gene matches. The CDR3 has 15 amino acids. Germline V gene sequence: CDR1 LNHDA, CDR2 SQIVND (reference sequence). CDR3 sequence reads: CASSITSGRTGELFF. CDR3 bases: TGTGCCAGTAGTATAACTAGCGGGAGAACCGGGGAGCTGTTTTTT.

The chain joins TRBV18 to TRBJ2-1; the D gene is possibly TRBD2 (6 bases). CDR1 and CDR2 from the germline V gene are KGHSH and LQKENI. Trimming stripped 3 bases from V and 10 bases from J, with 13 bases between. The CDR3 totals 13 residues. The CDR3 spells CASSPTAGSEQFF. For the CDR3, the DNA is TGTGCCAGCTCACCTACCGCCGGGAGCGAGCAGTTCTTC.

The chain uses TRBV4-1 and TRBJ2-1; D possibly corresponds to TRBD1 (6 bases). There are 13 residues in the CDR3. The germline CDR1 and CDR2 sequences are MGHRA and YSYEKL. The V and J ends lost 4 bases and 12 bases respectively, with 16 bases between them. The CDR3 DNA reads as TGCGCCAGCAGCCTGACAGGCTGGGGGCCGCAGTTCTTC. It yields the protein CASSLTGWGPQFF.

The chain joins TRBV28 to TRBJ1-2, with 8 bases fitting TRBD1. Germline CDR1 reads MDHEN; CDR2 reads SYDVKM. With 7 bases clipped from V and 8 bases from J, the junction kept 12 bases outside the gene matches. The CDR3 is made up of 14 amino acids. The CDR3 here is CASTPGQVTPGYTF. Here the CDR3 DNA reads TGTGCCAGCACTCCGGGACAGGTTACGCCCGGCTACACCTTC.

Points on this clone: The junction and the germline gene differ at one end; a read error may be behind it. J is TRBJ1-3 and V is TRBV5-1, with D unresolved. The CDR3 loop spans 14 amino acids. In germline, CDR1 is SGHRS, CDR2 YFSETQ. In nucleotides, the CDR3 is TGCGCCAGCAGCTTGGGAGGTCCTGGAGACACCATATATTTT. Its translation is CASSLGGPGDTIYF.

This sequence joins TRBV27 and TRBJ2-5; 10 nucleotides agree with TRBD2. After removal of 5 bases from V and 6 bases from J, the junction contained 12 bases not matched to a gene. CDR1 and CDR2 (germline): MNHEY, SMNVEV (reference sequence). This CDR3 has 16 amino acids. The CDR3: CASSLRSAGGQKTQYF. The CDR3, as DNA: TGTGCCAGCAGTCTTCGATCAGCGGGAGGGCAAAAGACCCAGTACTTC.

The V gene is TRBV28, the J gene TRBJ1-1; D might be TRBD1 (5 bases). V shed 5 bases and J shed 4 bases, with 14 bases lying between them. Germline lookup yields CDR1 MDHEN and CDR2 SYDVKM. The CDR3 is 14 residues long. The CDR3 sequence is CASSPSLGGTEAFF. The CDR3 DNA reads TGTGCCAGCAGTCCCTCCTTGGGGGGCACTGAAGCTTTCTTT. The variable domain in full, completed from reference TRBV28 and TRBJ1-1, reads DVKVTQSSRYLVKRTGEKVFLECVQDMDHENMFWYRQDPGLGLRLIYFSYDVKMKEKGDIPEGYSVSREKKERFSLILESASTNQTSMYLCASSPSLGGTEAFFGQGTRLTVV.

The V gene is TRBV7-8, the J gene TRBJ1-1; 10 nucleotides agree with TRBD1. V lost 5 bases and J lost 1; bases outside the gene matches: 10. The CDR3 contains 17 residues. Germline V CDR1 and CDR2: SGHVS, FQNEAQ. For the CDR3, the DNA is TGTGCCAGCAGCGATTTCGAGACAGGGGGCAGGAACACTGAAGCTTTCTTT. Translated, it gives CASSDFETGGRNTEAFF.

The V call is TRBV2, the J call TRBJ2-1; D is uncertain. This CDR3 has 13 amino acids. Germline loops: CDR1 SNHLY, CDR2 FYNNEI. V dropped 4 bases and J dropped 5 bases, with 9 bases sitting between them. The CDR3 reads CASSARLDNEQFF. CDR3 sequence (DNA): TGTGCCAGCAGTGCCAGGCTCGACAATGAGCAGTTCTTC.

The genes are TRBV19 and TRBJ2-3; possibly TRBD1 or TRBD2 for D (6 bases each). Germline V gives CDR1 LNHDA, CDR2 SQIVND (reference sequence). The V gene lost 3 bases and the J gene lost 4 bases, with 20 bases spanning the gap. This CDR3 has 17 residues. The CDR3 coding sequence is TGTGCCAGTAGTATGTACAAATTCCCGGGGGCCCCAGATACGCAGTATTTT. This encodes CASSMYKFPGAPDTQYF.

The rearrangement links TRBV28 to TRBJ1-6; D is uncertain. In germline, CDR1 is MDHEN, CDR2 SYDVKM. V dropped 6 bases and J dropped 10 bases, with 10 bases sitting between them. The CDR3 runs 12 residues. The CDR3 loop reads CASRTRISPLHF. The CDR3 DNA is TGTGCCAGCAGAACGAGGATCTCACCCCTCCACTTT.

The chain carries TRBV2 and TRBJ2-1, with D uncertain. From germline, CDR1 is SNHLY and CDR2 FYNNEI. The CDR3 has 13 amino acids. Trimming cost V 2 bases and J 5 bases, with 7 bases left between them. CDR3 in DNA: TGTGCCAGCAGTGAAAGGTGGGACAATGAGCAGTTCTTC. This encodes CASSERWDNEQFF.

CDR3 in DNA: TGTGCCAGTAGTATAGATCTCCGGCCCGATACGCAGTATTTT. It is translated as CASSIDLRPDTQYF. This chain links TRBV19 with TRBJ2-3; D gene unclear. Trimming left V 0 bases short and J 6 bases short, with 10 bases between. The CDR3 runs 14 residues. Germline V gives CDR1 LNHDA, CDR2 SQIVND (reference sequence).

The chain recombines TRBV27 with TRBJ2-7; D gene unclear. The ends were cut back, 5 bases at V and 0 bases at J, with 20 bases in the middle. The CDR3 consists of 17 residues. From germline, CDR1 is MNHEY and CDR2 SMNVEV (reference sequence). The CDR3 DNA follows: TGTGCCAGCAGTCCGCCCCTCACGCCGGTTAGCTCCTACGAGCAGTACTTC. It codes for CASSPPLTPVSSYEQYF.

The sample holds one count of this clone. This sequence joins TRBV6-4 and TRBJ2-3; TRBD2 matches 10 bases. The CDR3 length is 16 residues. Per the germline V gene, CDR1 is MRHNA and CDR2 is SNTAGT. J gave up 1 base and V 10 bases, and 11 bases lay outside the gene matches. The CDR3 DNA reads as TGTGCCAACCGAGGGACTAGCGATTTTTGCACAGATACGCAGTATTTT. Translating gives CANRGTSDFCTDTQYF.

The chain carries TRBV18 and TRBJ1-2, with a weak D call TRBD1 (5 bases). This CDR3 is built from 15 residues. CDR1 is KGHSH, CDR2 LQKENI, per germline. The germline V and J ends were trimmed by 3 bases and 2 bases, with 13 bases remaining between them. The DNA for the CDR3 is TGTGCCAGCTCACCGGCGTTGGAGGGGAACTATGGCTACACCTTC. Residues: CASSPALEGNYGYTF. Using reference TRBV18 and TRBJ1-2 for the parts outside the CDR3, the full variable domain is NAGVMQNPRHLVRRRGQEARLRCSPMKGHSHVYWYRQLPEEGLKFMVYLQKENIIDESGMPKERFSAEFPKEGPSILRIQQVVRGDSAAYFCASSPALEGNYGYTFGSGTRLTVV.

This chain links TRBV5-1 with TRBJ2-5; 11 bases fit TRBD2. Trimming took 3 bases from V and 0 from J; bases not matched to a gene: 4. The germline CDR1 and CDR2 sequences are SGHRS and YFSETQ. The CDR3 is 16 amino acids. CDR3 in DNA: TGCGCCAGCAGCTGGGGGACTAGCGGAGACCAAGAGACCCAGTACTTC. This translates into CASSWGTSGDQETQYF.

This rearrangement joins TRBV11-1 to TRBJ1-2; the D is unclear. This CDR3 is built from 14 residues. With 5 bases removed from V and 10 bases from J, the gap between germline ends came to 20 bases. The germline V gene encodes CDR1 SGHAT and CDR2 FQDESV (reference sequence). The CDR3 region is CASSGPRFPKVYTF. The DNA for the CDR3 is TGTGCCAGCAGCGGCCCCCGGTTCCCAAAGGTCTACACCTTC.

The V and J genes are TRBV6-1 and TRBJ1-2; D is ambiguous. This CDR3 is built from 13 residues. Germline CDR1 is MNHNS and CDR2 is SASEGT. Trimming pared 6 bases from V and 5 bases from J, leaving 13 bases between. CDR3 amino acids: CASSSDGRYGYTF. The CDR3 DNA follows: TGTGCCAGCAGCTCCGACGGGCGTTATGGCTACACCTTC.